This T cell receptor beta chain was sequenced during a study of blood T cell repertoires in COVID-19. Study-level background: Spain, Italy and the United States supplied samples that represented acute and convalescent COVID-19. T cells, B-cell-depleted T cells, or PBMCs supplied cDNA or gDNA.

The germline gives CDR1 MNHEY, CDR2 SVGAGI. This CDR3 has 15 amino acids. The V end was cut by 2 bases, the J end by 6 bases, with 11 bases between. Original handling: Reference gene primer amplification gave estimated nucleated cell counts. The assay was immunoSEQ multiplex PCR, and TCRdb's table has in-frame clones only and misses some. D and trimming come from the DNA, and the V and J calls and clone size come from that table. The repertoire includes 200,000 to 300,000 clones, around nine tenths of them detected once, and roughly 4.9% sits in the top ten. One Seattle source followed patients from active infection through their disease course.

The clonotype comes from a woman aged 55-70 years with COVID-19, enrolled during active disease. This chain uses TRBV6-5 with TRBJ1-6; D remains unclear. The sequencing input was peripheral blood. The CDR3: CASSYQARFNSPLHF. The CDR3, as DNA: TGTGCCAGCAGTTACCAGGCCAGGTTTAATTCACCCCTCCACTTT.